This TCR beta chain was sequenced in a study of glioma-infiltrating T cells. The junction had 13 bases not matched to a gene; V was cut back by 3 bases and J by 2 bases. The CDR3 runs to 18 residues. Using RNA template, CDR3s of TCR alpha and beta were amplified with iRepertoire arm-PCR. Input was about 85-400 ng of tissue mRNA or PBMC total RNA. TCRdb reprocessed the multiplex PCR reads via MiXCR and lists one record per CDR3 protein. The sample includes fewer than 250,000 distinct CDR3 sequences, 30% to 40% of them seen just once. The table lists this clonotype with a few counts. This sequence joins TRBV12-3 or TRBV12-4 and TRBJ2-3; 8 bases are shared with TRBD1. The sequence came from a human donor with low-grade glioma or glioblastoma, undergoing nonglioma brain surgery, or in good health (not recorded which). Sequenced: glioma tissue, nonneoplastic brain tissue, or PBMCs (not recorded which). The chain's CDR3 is CASSFSSGTGSATDTQYF. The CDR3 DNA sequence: TGTGCCAGCAGTTTTTCCTCCGGGACAGGTTCTGCCACAGATACGCAGTATTTT.